This T cell receptor beta chain was obtained from a study of blood T cell repertoires in COVID-19. The wider study: Samples came from the United States, Italy and Spain, spanning acute and convalescent COVID-19. The cDNA or gDNA used as material had been derived from T cells, B-cell-depleted T cells, or PBMCs.

This clone came up a few times. CDR3 size: 15 residues. The germline gives CDR1 LGHDT, CDR2 YNNKEL (reference sequence). V was trimmed by 4 bases and J by 1 base, leaving 12 bases between them. Authors' methods: Researchers report that nucleated cell counts were estimated from reference gene primer amplification. The repertoire was sequenced with immunoSEQ multiplex PCR; TCRdb's copy has only in-frame clones and lacks some. That table supplies the V and J calls and clone size; D and trimming were determined from the DNA. The table includes over 250,000 clones, approximately 85% detected once. This sequence joins TRBV3-1 (or the pseudogene TRBV3-2) and TRBJ2-3; tentative D call: TRBD1 (6 bases). The TCR comes from an older woman with acute or convalescent COVID-19. Sample: peripheral blood. This CDR3 reads CASSPQDSRTDTQYF. The DNA for the CDR3 is TGTGCCAGCAGCCCCCAGGACAGCCGCACAGATACGCAGTATTTT.